The 6 T cell receptor beta chains in this list originate from one sample, sequenced in a study of CD8 T cells in Susac syndrome. Random hexamers primed reverse transcription of 0.5 to 1 ug RNA. Via MiXCR, TCRdb re-called the immunoSEQ multiplex PCR reads, giving one row per CDR3 protein. The repertoire has a few hundred thousand distinct CDR3 sequences, more than 80% of them found once; the top ten carry about 0.12%. Sequences were obtained from CD8+ T cells from PBMCs. All receptors derive from a human donor with multiple sclerosis.

This clonotype was detected only a few times. The chain recombines TRBV12-3 or TRBV12-4 with TRBJ1-3; TRBD1 matches at 7 bases. Trimming took 1 base from V and 4 from J; bases not matched to a gene: 4. This CDR3 comprises 15 residues. The CDR3 loop is CASSLEGASGNTIYF. CDR3 bases: TGTGCCAGCAGTTTAGAGGGGGCGTCCGGAAACACCATATATTTT.

The rearrangement uses TRBV27 and TRBJ2-2; a weak D match, TRBD2 (7 bases). There are 16 residues in the CDR3. Germline V gene sequence: CDR1 MNHEY, CDR2 SMNVEV (reference sequence). V was trimmed by 3 bases and J by 4 bases, leaving 15 bases between them. In DNA form, the CDR3 reads TGTGCCAGCAGTTTGGGGGGGGCGGGACTCACCGGGGAGCTGTTTTTT. It yields the protein CASSLGGAGLTGELFF.

In nucleotides, the CDR3 is TGTGCCAGCAGCTCCCGACCTGACATGGACGGGGGCTATGGCTACACCTTC. This codes for CASSSRPDMDGGYGYTF. This sequence joins TRBV9 and TRBJ1-2, with TRBD1 as a possible D gene (5 bases). This CDR3 contains 17 residues. With 4 bases removed from V and 4 bases from J, the gap between germline ends came to 23 bases. In germline, CDR1 is SGDLS, CDR2 YYNGEE.

The rearrangement links TRBV30 to TRBJ1-4; D not certain. The CDR3 totals 11 residues. The germline V gene encodes CDR1 GTSNPN and CDR2 SVGIG (reference sequence). V was clipped by 1 base and J by 6 bases, with 3 bases between them. DNA of the CDR3: TGTGCCTGGAGTGGAGATGAAAAACTGTTTTTT. Protein product: CAWSGDEKLFF. The whole variable domain, filled in from reference TRBV30 and TRBJ1-4, reads SQTIHQWPATLVQPVGSPLSLECTVEGTSNPNLYWYRQAAGRGLQLLFYSVGIGQISSEVPQNLSASRPQDRQFILSSKKLLLSDSGFYLCAWSGDEKLFFGSGTQLSVL.

The gene calls are TRBV6-5 and TRBJ1-4; D unresolved. CDR1 and CDR2 from the germline V gene are MNHEY and SVGAGI. CDR3 size: 17 residues. The ends were cut back, 2 bases at V and 6 bases at J, with 19 bases in the middle. CDR3 sequence (DNA): TGTGCCAGCAGTTACAAGTTAGCCGCTGGGGATTATGAAAAACTGTTTTTT. Protein: CASSYKLAAGDYEKLFF.

This clonotype was seen a single time. The rearrangement uses TRBV12-3 or TRBV12-4 and TRBJ1-4; D is undetermined. There are 13 residues in the CDR3. V was cut by 2 bases and J by 3 bases, with 4 bases left in between. The CDR3 loop reads CASSLKPNEKLFF. As DNA, the CDR3 is TGTGCCAGCAGTTTAAAACCTAATGAAAAACTGTTTTTT.